This TCR beta chain was captured in a study of OX40 agonist ivuxolimab in advanced cancers. Findings of the study overall: Normalized T-cell clonal expansion was also low in a subset of nonresponders.

V lost 5 bases to trimming and J lost 8 bases, with 15 bases between them. The CDR3 consists of 13 residues. Germline loops: CDR1 MNHNY, CDR2 SVGAGI (reference sequence). Worth noting for this clone: Its antigen remains unidentified.

Only in-frame clones appear in the TCRdb table, and some are missing; sequencing was by immunoSEQ multiplex PCR. The sample has more than 45,000 clones, around 73% seen once; the top ten hold roughly 2%. This clonotype was sampled from an adult with an advanced solid tumor such as melanoma, head and neck, liver or kidney cancer. The chain uses TRBV6-6 and TRBJ1-2; D uncertain. Specimen: CD4+ or CD8+ T cells sorted from blood, collected in a trial of the OX40 agonist ivuxolimab. In nucleotides, the CDR3 is TGTGCCAGCAGTCAACTGGGTATTACCGGCTACACCTTC. Amino acid sequence: CASSQLGITGYTF.